The 15 T cell receptor beta chains reported below all come from one sample, sequenced in a study of graft-versus-host responses after intestinal transplantation. Produced via immunoSEQ multiplex PCR; TCRdb's table is partial and in-frame only. The sample records more than 95,000 clones, 75% to 95% being singletons. These receptors' antigens are unknown. The specimen was unstimulated CD4+ T cells sorted from spleen or lymph node cells, collected before intestinal transplant. Source of these receptors: a human donor who received an intestinal transplant.

This clone was seen more than once but under ten times. This chain links TRBV6-6 with TRBJ1-6; 10 bases align to TRBD1. This CDR3 spans 13 amino acids. The germline CDR1 and CDR2 sequences are MNHNY and SVGAGI (reference sequence). Germline trimming cut 6 bases from V and 10 bases from J; bases unmatched to any gene: 3. Here the CDR3 reads CASRGTGVSPLHF. CDR3 in DNA: TGTGCCAGCAGGGGGACAGGGGTCTCACCCCTCCACTTT.

Points on this clone: Since no conserved phenylalanine or tryptophan closes the CDR3, a read error is the likely cause. No DNA is shown, since the ends of the CDR3 on it are uncertain; the CDR3 is the one TCRdb lists. This sequence joins TRBV10-3 and TRBJ1-1; the D segment call TRBD1 is taken from the table without a DNA check. The CDR3 is 13 residues long, ends included. Germline CDR1 and CDR2: ENHRY and SYGVKD. CDR3 amino acids: CAISESSGQGTRI.

This CDR3 reads CATRLLRNSPLHF. The DNA of the CDR3 is TGTGCCACAAGACTATTGCGTAATTCACCCCTCCACTTT. This chain joins TRBV27 and TRBJ1-6; D is ambiguous. This CDR3 has 13 residues. CDR1 and CDR2 from the germline V gene are MNHEY and SMNVEV (reference sequence). V was trimmed by 10 bases and J by 6 bases, leaving 13 bases between them.

In this sample, this clone turned up a few times. The J gene is TRBJ1-1, the V gene TRBV4-1; D might be TRBD1 (6 bases). Germline CDR1 MGHRA, CDR2 YSYEKL. Trimming removed 0 bases at V and 8 bases at J, with 16 bases between. The CDR3 runs 15 residues. The CDR3 protein is CASSQDEGHAPEAFF. The CDR3, as DNA: TGCGCCAGCAGCCAAGATGAGGGACATGCTCCAGAAGCTTTCTTT.

The chain uses TRBV30 and TRBJ2-7; D gene uncertain. Germline V gives CDR1 GTSNPN, CDR2 SVGIG (reference sequence). This CDR3 has 12 residues. The V end was cut by 8 bases, the J end by 0 bases, with 11 bases between. As DNA, the CDR3 is TGTGCCACCTCTTCTAGCTCCTACGAGCAGTACTTC. It is translated as CATSSSSYEQYF.

This clone has only a few counts. The V and J genes are TRBV4-3 and TRBJ1-1; D uncertain. CDR3 length: 14 amino acids. CDR1 and CDR2 (germline): LGHNA, YSLEER. V lost 0 bases, J lost 5 bases, and 10 bases lay in between. CDR3 sequence reads: CASSQDLLRTEAFF. For the CDR3, the DNA is TGCGCCAGCAGCCAAGATTTGCTCCGGACTGAAGCTTTCTTT.

The chain uses TRBV28 and TRBJ1-6, with 8 bases that match TRBD1. V shed 5 bases, J shed 5 bases, and the junction held 5 bases outside the gene matches. CDR1 MDHEN and CDR2 SYDVKM come from the germline V gene. The CDR3 extends over 15 amino acids. CDR3 amino acids: CASSVRTGNNSPLHF. DNA for the CDR3: TGTGCCAGCAGTGTACGGACAGGGAATAATTCACCCCTCCACTTT.

This sequence joins TRBV11-2 and TRBJ2-5, with D tentatively TRBD1 (5 bases). The CDR3 spans 14 residues. Germline V gives CDR1 SGHAT, CDR2 FQNNGV. Trimming pared 2 bases from V and 4 bases from J, leaving 11 bases between. The CDR3 nucleotides are TGTGCCAGCAGCTTACTAGGGGCACGAGAGACCCAGTACTTC. It is translated as CASSLLGARETQYF.

The genes are TRBV7-2 and TRBJ2-3; 9 bases are shared with TRBD1. The CDR3 consists of 16 residues. CDR1 and CDR2 from the germline V gene are SGHTA and FQGNSA. J lost 3 bases, V lost 4 bases, and 8 bases had no gene match. The CDR3 bases are TGTGCCAGCAGCTCCGCCGGGACAGGGTGGACAGATACGCAGTATTTT. Translation gives CASSSAGTGWTDTQYF. Full variable domain (outside the CDR3, taken from reference TRBV7-2 and TRBJ2-3): GAGVSQSPSNKVTEKGKDVELRCDPISGHTALYWYRQSLGQGLEFLIYFQGNSAPDKSGLPSDRFSAERTGGSVSTLTIQRTQQEDSAVYLCASSSAGTGWTDTQYFGPGTRLTVL.

The rearrangement links TRBV18 to TRBJ1-1, with a possible D match to TRBD1 (5 bases). The CDR3 runs to 15 residues. In germline, CDR1 is KGHSH, CDR2 LQKENI. V was shortened by 3 bases and J by 1 base, with 12 bases between the two germline ends. This chain's CDR3 is CASSPRGSENTEAFF. CDR3 sequence (DNA): TGTGCCAGCTCACCGCGGGGCTCCGAGAACACTGAAGCTTTCTTT.

This rearrangement joins TRBV6-5 to TRBJ2-6, with D unresolved. The V end lost 2 bases, the J end lost 0 bases, and 5 bases lay between the germline ends. There are 15 residues in the CDR3. CDR1 and CDR2 from the germline V gene are MNHEY and SVGAGI. In DNA form, the CDR3 reads TGTGCCAGCAGTTACCGGTTCTCTGGGGCCAACGTCCTGACTTTC. Encoded protein: CASSYRFSGANVLTF.

V gene TRBV28 combines with J gene TRBJ2-7; 7 bases are shared with TRBD2. CDR1 and CDR2 from the germline V gene are MDHEN and SYDVKM. There are 15 residues in the CDR3. V was clipped by 1 base and J by 1 base; unmatched bases: 4. The CDR3 nucleotides read TGTGCCAGCAGTTTATCCGGGAGGTTATCCTACGAGCAGTACTTC. Its protein product is CASSLSGRLSYEQYF. Using reference TRBV28 and TRBJ2-7 for the parts outside the CDR3, the full variable domain is DVKVTQSSRYLVKRTGEKVFLECVQDMDHENMFWYRQDPGLGLRLIYFSYDVKMKEKGDIPEGYSVSREKKERFSLILESASTNQTSMYLCASSLSGRLSYEQYFGPGTRLTVT.

The V call is TRBV5-1, the J call TRBJ2-4, with 7 bases fitting TRBD2. This CDR3 comprises 14 residues. The germline V gene encodes CDR1 SGHRS and CDR2 YFSETQ. Trimming took 0 bases from V and 9 from J; bases not matched to a gene: 6. CDR3 nucleotides: TGCGCCAGCAGCTTGGTCGGCGGGAGAGCCATTCAGTACTTC. Protein: CASSLVGGRAIQYF.

This clone was observed a handful of times. The J gene is TRBJ1-4, the V gene TRBV30; D is possibly TRBD1 (5 bases). Germline lookup yields CDR1 GTSNPN and CDR2 SVGIG (reference sequence). V was cut by 1 base and J by 2 bases, with 5 bases left in between. The CDR3 consists of 13 residues. Written as DNA, the CDR3 is TGTGCCTGGAGTGAGGGGACTAATGAAAAACTGTTTTTT. Translation: CAWSEGTNEKLFF.

The V call is TRBV11-2, the J call TRBJ1-1, with unresolved D. The CDR3 runs to 15 residues. Trimming shortened V by 1 base and J by 0 bases, and 9 bases separated the two germline ends. The germline V gene has CDR1 SGHAT and CDR2 FQNNGV. This CDR3 reads CASSLGLRMNTEAFF. The CDR3, as DNA: TGTGCCAGCAGCTTAGGGTTGCGGATGAACACTGAAGCTTTCTTT.